The next 24 T cell receptor beta chains were all read from a single sample in a study of Ad26.COV2.S vaccination and SARS-CoV-2 variants. Treatment given: about 20 received Ad26.COV2.S at low or high dose, single or two shots; 5 received placebo; per-sample allocation not given. Specimens were obtained on day 63 following the first vaccine or placebo injection. The table came from immunoSEQ multiplex PCR; TCRdb's copy has only in-frame clones and leaves some out. Of fewer than 900,000 clones in the sample, 70% to 90% are singletons; the top ten hold about 1.5%. This material consisted of peripheral blood, taken in a trial of Ad26.COV2.S vaccine versus placebo. Source of these receptors: a person aged 18 to 65 who received the Ad26.COV2.S COVID-19 vaccine or a placebo.

This clone came up once. The rearrangement links TRBV19 to TRBJ2-3; D unclear. The V gene lost 7 bases and the J gene lost 1 base, with 9 bases spanning the gap. CDR3 length: 13 amino acids. The germline gives CDR1 LNHDA, CDR2 SQIVND (reference sequence). CDR3 loop: CASMRRGTDTQYF. The CDR3 DNA is TGTGCCAGTATGCGCCGGGGCACAGATACGCAGTATTTT.

The chain employs TRBV7-9 and TRBJ2-1, with TRBD2 matching over 9 bases. V gave up 5 bases and J gave up 7 bases; unmatched junction bases: 15. From germline, CDR1 is SEHNR and CDR2 FQNEAQ (reference sequence). The length of the CDR3 is 17 residues. CDR3 nucleotide sequence: TGTGCCAGCAGCATCGGGGCTAGCGGGGAGGGTGGGAATGAGCAGTTCTTC. This sequence encodes CASSIGASGEGGNEQFF.

The V gene is TRBV5-4, the J gene TRBJ2-2; 12 bases line up with TRBD1. Trimming removed 4 bases from V and 4 bases from J; junction bases left unmatched: 2. CDR1 is SGHNT and CDR2 is YYREEE in the germline V gene (reference sequence). This CDR3 comprises 15 residues. The DNA of the CDR3 is TGTGCCAGCAGCGTGGGACAGGGGGCCACCGGGGAGCTGTTTTTT. Its translation is CASSVGQGATGELFF.

The chain is built from TRBV6-6 and TRBJ2-1; D is ambiguous. The CDR3 consists of 14 residues. Germline assignment: CDR1 MNHNY and CDR2 SVGAGI (reference sequence). V lost 0 bases and J 8 bases, leaving 11 bases between the germline ends. CDR3 region: CASSYSQSKDEQFF. CDR3 in DNA: TGTGCCAGCAGTTACTCACAGTCAAAGGATGAGCAGTTCTTC.

This clone was observed a handful of times. V usage is TRBV7-2 and J usage is TRBJ2-4; a weak D match, TRBD1 (6 bases). With 6 bases removed from V and 6 bases from J, the gap between germline ends came to 18 bases. The CDR3 is 15 amino acids. CDR1 and CDR2 (germline): SGHTA, FQGNSA. CDR3 nucleotides: TGTGCCAGCAGTCCTGAACAGGGTTTCAGAAACATTCAGTACTTC. Amino acid sequence: CASSPEQGFRNIQYF. Together with reference TRBV7-2 and TRBJ2-4, the CDR3 gives the full variable domain: GAGVSQSPSNKVTEKGKDVELRCDPISGHTALYWYRQSLGQGLEFLIYFQGNSAPDKSGLPSDRFSAERTGGSVSTLTIQRTQQEDSAVYLCASSPEQGFRNIQYFGAGTRLSVL.

This clone appeared once. The chain joins TRBV3-1 (or the pseudogene TRBV3-2) to TRBJ2-7; TRBD2 matches 7 bases. The CDR3 is 15 residues long. V gave up 3 bases and J gave up 7 bases; unmatched junction bases: 12. Germline CDR1 is LGHDT and CDR2 is YNNKEL (reference sequence). The CDR3 loop reads CASSQKSAGVSEQYF. The CDR3 bases are TGTGCCAGCAGCCAGAAATCTGCGGGAGTAAGTGAGCAGTACTTC.

The chain has TRBV7-6 and TRBJ2-1; 8 bases map to TRBD1. V was pared by 4 bases and J by 6 bases, with 5 bases of the junction left unmatched. Germline values: CDR1 SGHVS, CDR2 FNYEAQ. The CDR3 extends over 14 amino acids. In DNA form, the CDR3 reads TGTGCCAGCAGCTCAGGACAGGGCAGCAATGAGCAGTTCTTC. Translation: CASSSGQGSNEQFF.

This clone appeared once. This chain uses TRBV4-1 with TRBJ1-6, with D possibly matching TRBD1 (6 bases). The CDR3 spans 17 residues. Per germline, CDR1 MGHRA and CDR2 YSYEKL. The V and J ends lost 4 bases and 8 bases respectively, with 21 bases between them. CDR3 sequence: CASSPTGGDRLYSPLHF. The CDR3 region has the DNA TGCGCCAGCAGCCCCACCGGGGGAGACAGGCTCTATTCACCCCTCCACTTT.

V and J are TRBV7-2 and TRBJ2-7; 13 bases match TRBD2. The CDR3 covers 15 residues. Germline CDR1 and CDR2: SGHTA and FQGNSA. The trim removed 4 bases at V and 6 bases at J, leaving 6 bases unmatched. CDR3 sequence: CASSSRTSGGGEQYF. In nucleotides, the CDR3 is TGTGCCAGCAGCTCCAGGACTAGCGGGGGAGGCGAGCAGTACTTC.

This sequence joins TRBV7-9 and TRBJ1-1; 10 bases fit TRBD1. The V gene end was trimmed by 5 bases and the J gene end by 1 base; junction bases not matched to a gene: 4. The CDR3 loop spans 15 amino acids. Germline V lookup: CDR1 SEHNR, CDR2 FQNEAQ (reference sequence). CDR3 region: CASSLRDRGNTEAFF. CDR3 bases: TGTGCCAGCAGCCTTCGGGACAGGGGGAACACTGAAGCTTTCTTT.

This chain uses TRBV24-1 with TRBJ2-7, with 9 bases lining up with TRBD1. This CDR3 is built from 15 residues. Germline lookup yields CDR1 KGHDR and CDR2 SFDVKD. With 5 bases clipped from V and 7 bases from J, the junction kept 11 bases outside the gene matches. Here the CDR3 DNA reads TGTGCCACCAGTGGTGGGGGACAGGGCGGTGGTGAGCAGTACTTC. Translation: CATSGGGQGGGEQYF.

Only a few counts were recorded for this clone. This chain connects TRBV12-3 or TRBV12-4 to TRBJ1-2; D call uncertain. This CDR3 region has 12 residues. The V end lost 4 bases, the J end lost 0 bases, and 3 bases lay between the germline ends. CDR3 in amino acids: CASSSTNYGYTF. The DNA of the CDR3 is TGTGCCAGCAGTTCAACTAACTATGGCTACACCTTC.

There are a few counts of this clone. This chain links TRBV27 with TRBJ1-5; no reliable D call. Trimming left V 6 bases short and J 10 bases short, with 13 bases between. Germline CDR1 is MNHEY and CDR2 is SMNVEV (reference sequence). CDR3 length: 12 residues. CDR3 region: CASRVYRSPQHF. As DNA, the CDR3 is TGTGCCAGCAGGGTATATCGGTCACCCCAGCATTTT.

This rearrangement joins TRBV2 to TRBJ1-2; 9 nucleotides agree with TRBD1. Germline trimming cut 8 bases from V and 8 bases from J; bases unmatched to any gene: 9. Germline V gene sequence: CDR1 SNHLY, CDR2 FYNNEI. This CDR3 has 13 residues. For the CDR3, the DNA is TGTGCCAGCCGGAAACAGGGGGCTGGAGGCTACACCTTC. This sequence encodes CASRKQGAGGYTF.

This chain joins TRBV27 and TRBJ2-7; 9 bases map to TRBD2. Per germline, CDR1 MNHEY and CDR2 SMNVEV (reference sequence). CDR3 length: 15 residues. Unmatched junction bases numbered 4, after V lost 3 bases and J lost 1 base. Written as DNA, the CDR3 is TGTGCCAGCAGTTTCGGGCTAGCGGGATCCTACGAGCAGTACTTC. Translating it yields CASSFGLAGSYEQYF.

The chain has TRBV5-1 and TRBJ1-4, with a possible D match to TRBD1 (5 bases). This CDR3 spans 14 amino acids. Trimming took 0 bases from V and 8 from J, leaving 11 bases between them. Per the germline V gene, CDR1 is SGHRS and CDR2 is YFSETQ. The CDR3 reads CASSLEGAREKLFF. The CDR3 coding sequence is TGCGCCAGCAGCTTGGAAGGGGCACGGGAAAAACTGTTTTTT. Using reference TRBV5-1 and TRBJ1-4 for the parts outside the CDR3, the full variable domain is KAGVTQTPRYLIKTRGQQVTLSCSPISGHRSVSWYQQTPGQGLQFLFEYFSETQRNKGNFPGRFSGRQFSNSRSEMNVSTLELGDSALYLCASSLEGAREKLFFGSGTQLSVL.

The rearrangement uses TRBV2 and TRBJ2-7; a weak D match, TRBD1 (5 bases). V lost 1 base and J lost 2, with 15 bases in between. The length of the CDR3 is 16 residues. Germline values: CDR1 SNHLY, CDR2 FYNNEI. The CDR3 reads CASSEGVPGRTYEQYF. The CDR3 DNA reads as TGTGCCAGCAGTGAAGGGGTTCCAGGGCGAACCTACGAGCAGTACTTC.

The rearrangement uses TRBV5-1 and TRBJ2-7, with D perhaps being TRBD1 or TRBD2 (6 bases each). CDR3 length: 13 amino acids. Germline CDR1 reads SGHRS; CDR2 reads YFSETQ. Trimming pared 1 base from V and 7 bases from J, leaving 12 bases between. CDR3 sequence: CASSLPGAKEQYF. The CDR3, as DNA: TGCGCCAGCAGCTTGCCGGGGGCTAAGGAGCAGTACTTC.

The V gene is TRBV7-9, the J gene TRBJ2-3; the match to TRBD1 covers 10 bases. Germline V gene data show CDR1 as SEHNR and CDR2 as FQNEAQ (reference sequence). J was trimmed by 2 bases and V by 5 bases; bases with no gene match: 7. This CDR3 is 16 amino acids long. CDR3 nucleotide sequence: TGTGCCAGCAGCGCGGCGACAGGGGGCCACACAGATACGCAGTATTTT. It encodes CASSAATGGHTDTQYF.

The V call is TRBV27, the J call TRBJ2-2; 9 bases map to TRBD1. The trim removed 2 bases at V and 5 bases at J, leaving 6 bases unmatched. Germline CDR1 and CDR2: MNHEY and SMNVEV (reference sequence). The CDR3 sequence is 16 residues long. DNA for the CDR3: TGTGCCAGCAGTTTACGATGGGACAGGGAGACCGGGGAGCTGTTTTTT. It encodes CASSLRWDRETGELFF.

CDR3 nucleotides: TGTGCCAGTAGGGGAGCAGCACCAACCGGGGAGCTGTTTTTT. Protein: CASRGAAPTGELFF. The chain employs TRBV19 and TRBJ2-2, with a tentative D call TRBD2 (5 bases). CDR1 is LNHDA and CDR2 is SQIVND in the germline V gene (reference sequence). V was pared by 6 bases and J by 5 bases, with 13 bases between. The CDR3 spans 14 residues.

The count of this clone is one. The genes are TRBV6-5 and TRBJ1-2, with a possible D match to TRBD1 (6 bases). The CDR3 spans 14 residues. V was pared by 7 bases and J by 4 bases, with 16 bases between. CDR1 and CDR2 (germline): MNHEY, SVGAGI. The CDR3 spells CASKGTGGTYGYTF. In DNA, the CDR3 is TGTGCCAGCAAAGGAACGGGGGGCACCTATGGCTACACCTTC.

The chain links TRBV2 to TRBJ1-2; the D gene is possibly TRBD1 (6 bases). This CDR3 is 14 amino acids long. CDR1 and CDR2 from the germline V gene are SNHLY and FYNNEI. The V gene lost 6 bases and the J gene lost 12 bases, with 23 bases spanning the gap. The CDR3 DNA is TGTGCCAGCAGCCCCCCCTTGACAGGCCGAGGGAACACCTTC. The encoded protein is CASSPPLTGRGNTF.

This clone was picked up one time. The chain employs TRBV19 and TRBJ1-5, with D perhaps matching TRBD1 (6 bases). This CDR3 region has 16 residues. Germline loops: CDR1 LNHDA, CDR2 SQIVND (reference sequence). V was cut by 5 bases and J by 2 bases, with 16 bases left in between. The CDR3 bases are TGTGCCAGTAGTTCCCACAGGGCAGGGGGCAATCAGCCCCAGCATTTT. It translates to CASSSHRAGGNQPQHF. The full variable domain, rest sourced from reference TRBV19 and TRBJ1-5, is DGGITQSPKYLFRKEGQNVTLSCEQNLNHDAMYWYRQDPGQGLRLIYYSQIVNDFQKGDIAEGYSVSREKKESFPLTVTSAQKNPTAFYLCASSSHRAGGNQPQHFGDGTRLSIL.